This T cell receptor (beta chain) was found in a study of shared clonotypes between healthy human individuals (dated by TCRdb to the early 2020s). With respect to the entire study: A couple of women and three men aged 18 to 49 years were included in the cohort. Leukapheresis yielded between about 0.94 and 9.5 billion PBMCs per donor. To increase sequencing depth and limit assay-specific biases, TCR repertoire library preparation and sequencing were carried out by different laboratories using diverse techniques. For each donor, CD4 naive and CD4 memory were each given three plates, CD8 naive was given two plates, and CD8 memory was given one plate. To estimate repertoire size and how much clonotype sharing occurs between individuals, the study deeply sequenced the blood TCR repertoires of five healthy adults. Overall results and qualifications from the work: Sharing across four donors was observed for roughly 5% of naive CD4, less than 4% of naive CD8, 2.3% of memory CD4, and roughly 0.4% of memory CD8 clonotypes. Only blood was sampled, and tissue TCR repertoires likely differ from those in blood. Even with the large sequencing depth, rarefaction of the sorted-subset datasets indicated that sequencing was incomplete. Larger estimated clonotype richness was generally found for naive subsets than for memory subsets. Higher generation probabilities were observed for clonotypes shared by all four sorted-subset donors than for non-shared clonotypes. The genetic and exposure-history diversity represented was limited by the small number of donors. Pairwise subsampling led to the expectation that sequencing depth would affect the degree of clonotype sharing among donors.

The donors were healthy, HIV-negative adults with no recently reported acute infections or vaccinations. Every donor was a Caucasian adult residing in Nashville, Tennessee, USA. CD8 memory samples consisted of magnetically selected CD45RO+ cells combined with CCR7-negative CD45RA+ effector memory (TemRA) cells. Blood was collected by leukapheresis, and PBMCs were isolated by Ficoll-Histopaque density gradient centrifugation and then cryopreserved in liquid nitrogen vapor phase. Analytical flow cytometry was used to check the purity and quantity of every magnetically sorted T cell population. Each sorted fraction had its genomic DNA isolated and then quantified by UV absorbance on a Nanodrop 2000c. Using the deep immunoSEQ assay, TCR CDR3 regions were amplified from genomic DNA by multiplex PCR. Extracted genomic DNA from each cell subset was distributed evenly across all wells of several immunoSEQ 96-well plates, and each plate was treated as a replicate. For sorted subsets, roughly 200 ng genomic DNA, equal to 30,000 or so T cell genomes, was loaded into each replicate PCR. Purified libraries were quantified with a Qubit 3.0 fluorometer, sized on a Bioanalyzer 2100, and re-quantified with the KAPA Library Quantification kit. A separate single-read 150-cycle Illumina NextSeq 550 flow cell was used to sequence each immunoSEQ 96-well plate. The authors processed their data as follows. Because the immunoSEQ output included only junctional sequences and no quality scores, the filtering could not be the same as the filtering used for full-length reads. To assign V/J genes and CDR3, sequences were annotated against IMGT germline references using PyIR, a Python wrapper for IgBLAST v1.9. Reads were filtered out if the reads had weak V/J assignments (E-value above 1e-6), no CDR3, stop codons, out-of-frame junctions, or ambiguous translated residues. V3J clonotypes were defined by identical inferred V gene, J gene, and CDR3 amino acid sequence. Percentage overlap between repertoires was calculated by dividing the number of shared unique clonotypes by the size of the smaller repertoire. Three approaches were used to assess repertoire richness: RTK rarefaction, the Chao1 estimator, and Recon v2.1 estimates of unobserved clonotypes. For all TCRbeta clonotypes obtained by the gDNA method from a few donors, generation probabilities were computed with OLGA. In TCRdb, the immuneACCESS table is reduced to in-frame sequences with V and J assigned. These tables do not hold every clone; where another copy was compared, an unresolved V gene accounts for under half, and the others remain unexplained. V, J and clone size derive from that table, while D and trimming were established from the DNA sequence. The sample table contains roughly 700,000 clones; only one count was recorded for about 92% of them. Roughly 36% of the sample rests with the top ten.

Details on this clone: Its recognized antigen is unknown. No base-level quality is on record; no much larger clone is a single base apart.

Looking up the germline V gene yields CDR1 SGHVS and CDR2 FNYEAQ. The CDR3 starts with the cysteine, ends with the phenylalanine, and has 16 residues. The entry retains the CDR3 DNA only, 48 bases that are in frame from base 1. Unmatched junction bases come to 10, with V trimmed by 2 bases and J by 8 bases. The source of this sequence is a man between 18 and 35 years old in good health. Some clones in this sample may be carry-over from other donors' samples. The source material was memory CD8+ T cells from PBMCs. The cell subset or site label, as the study defines it: CD45RO+ cells pooled with CCR7-negative TemRA cells. Rearrangement joined TRBV7-6 to TRBJ2-1, with TRBD1 matching 9 junction bases. CDR3 reads: CASSLPSGTGSDEQFF. The sequenced DNA: TGTGCCAGCAGCTTACCATCCGGGACAGGGTCGGATGAGCAGTTCTTC.